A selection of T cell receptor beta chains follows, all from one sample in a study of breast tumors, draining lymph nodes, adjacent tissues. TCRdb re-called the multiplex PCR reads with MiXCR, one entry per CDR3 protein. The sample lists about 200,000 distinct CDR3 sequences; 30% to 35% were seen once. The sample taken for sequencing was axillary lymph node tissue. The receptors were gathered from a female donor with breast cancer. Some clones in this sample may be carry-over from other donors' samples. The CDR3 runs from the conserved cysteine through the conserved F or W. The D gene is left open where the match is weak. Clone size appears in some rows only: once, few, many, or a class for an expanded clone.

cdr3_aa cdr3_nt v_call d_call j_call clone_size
CASRDKQGAGSYEQYF TGTGCCAGCCGTGACAAACAGGGGGCGGGCTCCTACGAGCAGTACTTC TRBV6-1 TRBD1 TRBJ2-7 -
CATSDSRLAVNNEQFF TGTGCCACCAGTGACTCGCGACTAGCGGTTAACAATGAGCAGTTCTTC TRBV24-1 TRBD2 TRBJ2-1 many
CASSLQGAGELFF TGTGCCAGCAGTTTACAGGGAGCCGGGGAGCTGTTTTTT TRBV27 - TRBJ2-2 -
CASSLSGAGGETQYF TGCGCCAGCAGCTTGTCGGGAGCAGGGGGGGAGACCCAGTACTTC TRBV5-1 - TRBJ2-5 -
CASMTGRTQYF TGTGCCAGTATGACAGGACGGACCCAGTACTTC TRBV19 - TRBJ2-5 many
CSAGRWGFF TGCAGCGCCGGACGCTGGGGTTTCTTT TRBV29-1 - TRBJ1-1 -
CASSVAGRSQETQYF TGTGCCAGCAGCGTAGCAGGTCGGTCACAAGAGACCCAGTACTTC TRBV9 - TRBJ2-5 -
CASSKTGEETQYF TGCGCCAGCAGCAAGACAGGGGAAGAGACCCAGTACTTC TRBV5-1 TRBD1 TRBJ2-5 few
CASSSDWRTVYSPLHF TGTGCCAGCAGTTCAGACTGGAGGACAGTGTATTCACCCCTCCACTTT TRBV6-5 - TRBJ1-6 -
CASSILRVGDYGYTF TGTGCCAGTAGTATTCTACGAGTGGGCGACTATGGCTACACCTTC TRBV19 - TRBJ1-2 many
CSAARDYSSYNEQFF TGCAGTGCAGCCCGGGACTACAGCTCCTACAATGAGCAGTTCTTC TRBV20-1 TRBD2 TRBJ2-1 many
CASSAVGGPSGEPPDTQYF TGTGCCAGCAGCGCCGTAGGAGGGCCTAGCGGCGAGCCTCCTGATACGCAGTATTTT TRBV9 TRBD2 TRBJ2-3 many
CASSLVRGLAGDYEQFF TGTGCCAGCAGCTTAGTACGGGGACTAGCGGGAGATTATGAGCAGTTCTTC TRBV11-2 TRBD2 TRBJ2-1 many
CASSFGTSAGGTGELFF TGTGCCAGCAGCTTTGGGACTAGCGCGGGCGGCACCGGGGAGCTGTTTTTT TRBV11-3 TRBD2 TRBJ2-2 -
CASSFGMNTEAFF TGTGCCAGCAGCTTCGGTATGAACACTGAAGCTTTCTTT TRBV7-3 - TRBJ1-1 few